Sequencing of this TCR beta chain was carried out in a study of T cell repertoires in cytomegalovirus infection. Losses at the gene ends were 0 bases for V and 13 bases for J; bases not matched to a gene: 3. There are 11 residues in the CDR3. CDR1 is ENHRY, CDR2 SYGVKD, per germline. TCRdb ran MiXCR on the reads and lists one entry per CDR3 protein. The sample includes more than 150,000 distinct CDR3 sequences, roughly 27% of them seen just once. The clonotype originates from a human donor in good health (CMV status not recorded). Some clones in this sample may be carry-over from other donors' samples. Sequencing was done on a sample of PBMCs. The gene calls are TRBV10-3 and TRBJ2-7, with 7 nucleotides matching TRBD1. The CDR3 sequence is CAISESGTAYF. CDR3 bases: TGTGCCATCAGTGAGTCGGGGACAGCCTACTTC.